This T cell receptor (beta chain) was observed in a study of blood T cell repertoires in COVID-19. Study-level background: T cells, B-cell-depleted T cells, or PBMCs provided the cDNA or gDNA that served as material.

V was trimmed by 4 bases and J by 4 bases, leaving 4 bases between them. This CDR3 region has 11 residues. CDR1 and CDR2 (germline): SGHTA, FQGNSA. Per the authors' pipeline: Nucleated cell number was recorded as an estimate derived from reference gene primer amplification. The table came from immunoSEQ multiplex PCR; TCRdb's copy has only in-frame clones and leaves some out. That table supplies the V and J calls and clone size; D and trimming were determined from the DNA. The sample has hundreds of thousands of clones, approximately 87% seen once; the top ten hold roughly 4.1%. Concerning this clone itself: This sample also contains other DNA sequences that code for the same CDR3.

The J gene is TRBJ2-5, the V gene TRBV7-2, with D hard to call. Sample: peripheral blood. This receptor was taken from a woman between 45 and 65 years old with active or convalescent COVID-19. Here the CDR3 reads CASSSGETQYF. CDR3 coding DNA: TGTGCCAGCAGCTCAGGAGAGACCCAGTACTTC.